This TCR beta chain was captured in a study of Graves' ophthalmopathy and Graves' hyperthyroidism (dated by TCRdb to 2016 to 2019). Describing the broader study: Peripheral blood samples were taken at the time of initial diagnosis, before any treatment was given. The 75 to 100 discovery patients were randomly split 7:3 into training and test sets. Following sample collection, hyperthyroidism patients were given methimazole at a starting dose of 30 mg daily, and ophthalmopathy patients were given high-dose intravenous methylprednisolone. In five or six hyperthyroidism patients, the T-cell repertoires found in thyroid tissue were compared with those found in blood. An independent validation cohort was composed of 18 hyperthyroidism patients and around 16 patients who later progressed from hyperthyroidism to ophthalmopathy. The study used signatures of the TCR beta repertoire to tell Graves' ophthalmopathy apart from Graves' hyperthyroidism and to predict which patients would progress to ophthalmopathy. To explore V-J signatures distinguishing ophthalmopathy from hyperthyroidism, a discovery set of under 110 patients (fewer than 45 ophthalmopathy, 55 to 60 stable hyperthyroidism) was enrolled. In total, approximately 140 blood samples were TCR-sequenced: roughly 45 ophthalmopathy, around 75 hyperthyroidism and some 17 hyperthyroidism-to-ophthalmopathy patients.

Hyperthyroidism was considered stable if no progression to ophthalmopathy occurred within 18 months of follow-up. Hyperthyroidism patients were newly diagnosed, with disease duration under 2 months, and aged 18 to 65 years. Patients were excluded if they had other autoimmune diseases, uncontrolled infections, pregnancy or lactation. Diagnosis relied on clinical symptoms, serum thyroxine, TRAb, thyroid ultrasound and orbital computed tomography. Using Ficoll-Paque density gradient centrifugation, PBMCs were isolated from 8.5 to 10 ml of fresh peripheral blood. Trizol reagent was used to extract the total RNA, and its quality was then checked on an Agilent 2100 Bioanalyzer. As encoded in the germline V gene, CDR1 is MDHEN while CDR2 is SYDVKM. Relative to germline, V is 5 bases shorter and J is 2 bases shorter, with 21 bases between their ends. From the cysteine up to the phenylalanine, the CDR3 has a length of 17 residues. The only DNA kept is the CDR3, 51 bases in frame from the first base.

A remark on this clonotype: It has no known antigen specificity. Within one base of it there is no much larger clone, and no base qualities were kept.

For repertoire sequencing, the TCR beta CDR3 regions were amplified from RNA transcripts. A first-round RT-PCR used HTBI primers with the Qiagen OneStep RT-PCR kit, followed by a second-round multiplex PCR, size selection and purification. The libraries underwent paired-end sequencing with 100 bp reads on an Illumina HiSeq2000. In the original analysis: SOAPnuke was used for read processing, and reads with adapters, uncalled bases, a mean Phred below 15, or no exact constant-primer or identifier match were discarded. COPE v1.2.5 was used to merge high-quality paired reads. Each unique nucleotide sequence was treated as a clonotype, and MiTCR v1.1 was used to align the clonotypes to the IMGT TRB V, D and J references. Only V-J combinations with frequency above 0.0001 were analysed, covering 99% to 99.2% of repertoires. For each V-J combination, a TCR clonal expansion and chaos score was defined as F50 clonal expansion divided by the chaos observed in the TCRdist matrix. Welch's t-statistics and random forest were used to narrow the features down to 13 V-J combinations, which were then fed into a naive Bayes classifier. The similarity between thyroid and blood repertoires was quantified using the Morisita-Horn index. In-frame beta chains were kept once TCRdb had trimmed the public reads at Q25 with fastp and called clones with MiXCR. CDR3 protein sequences are deduplicated, and each keeps its most common genes and DNA. TCRdb, rather than the study authors, made the V and J calls. Here the sample has hundreds of thousands of distinct CDR3 sequences; 22% occur a single time. The ten largest clones capture more than 5.5% of the sample.

Results the study describes overall, beyond this receptor: No statistical method was used to predetermine the sample size, and group allocation was not hidden from the investigators. In validation, the model predicted ophthalmopathy progression with less than 71% sensitivity and around 72% specificity; some twelve predicted patients were CT-confirmed with GO in a median of approximately six months. In cross-validation, the 13-signature model distinguished ophthalmopathy from stable hyperthyroidism with about 88% sensitivity and nearly 82% specificity, and in the test set the corresponding values were roughly 80% and 76%. Most expanded thyroid clonotypes with a frequency above 0.001 also appeared in blood, which suggests that blood repertoires may reflect the immune response in the thyroid.

The chain is made from TRBV28 and TRBJ1-2, with a weak D call of TRBD1 (6 bases match). Sequencing input: peripheral blood. The clonotype was recovered from a woman aged 18-29 years with stable Graves' hyperthyroidism. Some clones in this sample may be carry-over from other donors' samples. Donor details come from another sample of the same person, matched by shared clones. The nucleotide sequence is given as TGTGCCAGCAGTCCCTATGGGGTAGGACAGTCGAACTATGGCTACACCTTC. It translates as CASSPYGVGQSNYGYTF.